This paragraph reports one T cell receptor (beta chain). The germline gives CDR1 SGHNT, CDR2 YENEEA. With V trimmed by 3 bases and J by 4 bases, 3 bases remained unmatched. This CDR3 spans 15 amino acids. This entry comes from a study of blood T cell repertoires in COVID-19. Sequencing used immunoSEQ multiplex PCR; TCRdb keeps in-frame clones, though not all of them. Among around 120,000 clones listed, roughly 69% were seen once. The TCR originated in a woman in her seventies with acute or convalescent COVID-19. Sequenced input: peripheral blood. The chain employs TRBV11-3 and TRBJ2-1, with 10 nucleotides matching TRBD2. CDR3 protein: CASSFTSGEYNEQFF. The CDR3 DNA reads TGTGCCAGCAGCTTTACTAGCGGGGAATACAATGAGCAGTTCTTC.